The 31 T cell receptor beta chains in this list originate from one sample, sequenced in a study of identifying expanded T cells in peripheral blood. Sequencing was performed with immunoSEQ multiplex PCR; in TCRdb, only in-frame clones are kept and a portion is missing. The sample carries about 89,000 clones, more than 75% recorded once. The sequencing sample was made of blood. Receptors originate from a person aged 18 to 70 in good health.

This clone was detected a few times. The rearrangement uses TRBV5-4 and TRBJ2-3; maybe TRBD2 (7 bases). V was pared by 6 bases and J by 4 bases, with 15 bases between. Germline CDR1 is SGHNT and CDR2 is YYREEE (reference sequence). This CDR3 has 14 amino acids. CDR3 residues: CASKKGGAADTQYF. The CDR3 coding sequence is TGTGCCAGCAAGAAGGGGGGGGCGGCAGATACGCAGTATTTT.

This chain uses TRBV7-9 with TRBJ2-6; no reliable D call. Germline V gives CDR1 SEHNR, CDR2 FQNEAQ (reference sequence). V lost 5 bases, J lost 0 bases, and 2 bases lay in between. CDR3 length equals 13 residues. Here the CDR3 DNA reads TGTGCCAGCAGCAACTCTGGGGCCAACGTCCTGACTTTC. The encoded protein is CASSNSGANVLTF.

In nucleotides, the CDR3 is TGTGCCAGCTCACCAGAGGGCTCAGCCAAAAACATTCAGTACTTC. Translation gives CASSPEGSAKNIQYF. The chain uses TRBV18 and TRBJ2-4, with a tentative D call TRBD2 (5 bases). V dropped 2 bases and J dropped 0 bases, with 8 bases sitting between them. The CDR3 length is 15 residues. Germline CDR1 KGHSH, CDR2 LQKENI.

This chain links TRBV11-2 with TRBJ1-1; possibly TRBD1 for D (5 bases). CDR1 and CDR2 from the germline V gene are SGHAT and FQNNGV. V lost 8 bases and J lost 7, with 11 bases in between. The CDR3 has 11 amino acids. The CDR3 is CASLAGNEAFF. CDR3 sequence (DNA): TGTGCCAGCTTGGCAGGGAATGAAGCTTTCTTT.

The rearrangement joins TRBV6-1 to TRBJ1-1, with D hard to call. Trimming removed 3 bases at V and 4 bases at J, with 12 bases between. CDR1 and CDR2 from the germline V gene are MNHNS and SASEGT. This CDR3 has 14 amino acids. CDR3 DNA: TGTGCCAGCAGTGAGTACAGTGTTAGCACTGAAGCTTTCTTT. Residues: CASSEYSVSTEAFF.

This clone was seen just once. V and J are TRBV11-2 and TRBJ1-5; D gene unclear. CDR1 is SGHAT and CDR2 is FQNNGV in the germline V gene. There are 12 residues in the CDR3. The ends were cut back, 5 bases at V and 5 bases at J, with 7 bases in the middle. For the CDR3, the DNA is TGTGCCAGCAGCCATACTGATCAGCCCCAGCATTTT. This gives the protein CASSHTDQPQHF.

The chain has TRBV6-5 and TRBJ1-2; D possibly corresponds to TRBD1 (5 bases). V was clipped by 0 bases and J by 9 bases, with 14 bases between them. Per germline, CDR1 MNHEY and CDR2 SVGAGI. The CDR3 contains 14 residues. CDR3 nucleotides: TGTGCCAGCAGTTACTCAACCGGGACCCAGAGCTACACCTTC. Residues: CASSYSTGTQSYTF.

The rearrangement links TRBV7-9 to TRBJ1-6; D is unresolved. Trimming shortened V by 8 bases and J by 13 bases, and 21 bases separated the two germline ends. The CDR3 is made up of 14 amino acids. Germline CDR1 SEHNR, CDR2 FQNEAQ (reference sequence). CDR3 DNA: TGTGCCAGCTCTCTGGATCCTTCCCAATCGCCCCTCCACTTT. Translated, it gives CASSLDPSQSPLHF.

Only a few counts were recorded for this clone. This chain links TRBV6-5 with TRBJ1-5; the D is unclear. Germline V CDR1 and CDR2: MNHEY, SVGAGI. The CDR3 loop spans 14 amino acids. Trimming stripped 3 bases from V and 6 bases from J, with 12 bases between. This CDR3 is CASSYTEGRQPQHF. The CDR3 DNA sequence: TGTGCCAGCAGTTATACCGAGGGTCGTCAGCCCCAGCATTTT.

The chain links TRBV25-1 to TRBJ1-1; possible D gene TRBD1, 5 bases. This CDR3 has 15 amino acids. Germline lookup yields CDR1 MGHDK and CDR2 SYGVNS. V was clipped by 0 bases and J by 4 bases, with 12 bases between them. DNA of the CDR3: TGTGCCAGCAGTGAATACGGTGGGGGAGGCACTGAAGCTTTCTTT. Protein product: CASSEYGGGGTEAFF.

The chain has TRBV5-1 and TRBJ2-2; tentative D call: TRBD1 (5 bases). V lost 2 bases, J lost 6 bases, and 14 bases lay in between. CDR1 and CDR2 (germline): SGHRS, YFSETQ. This CDR3 is built from 15 residues. Written as DNA, the CDR3 is TGCGCCAGCAGCTTTCAGGGCGGTAGGGCCGGGGAGCTGTTTTTT. Its protein product is CASSFQGGRAGELFF.

This rearrangement joins TRBV2 to TRBJ1-6; D is uncertain. Trimming left V 4 bases short and J 5 bases short, with 30 bases between. The CDR3 contains 21 residues. The germline V gene has CDR1 SNHLY and CDR2 FYNNEI. The CDR3 DNA is TGTGCCAGCAGTGTAGAACGTGCACCCCGCCCCTTTACCAGCCATAATTCACCCCTCCACTTT. It encodes CASSVERAPRPFTSHNSPLHF.

The genes are TRBV30 and TRBJ1-2; 8 bases are shared with TRBD1. The germline CDR1 and CDR2 sequences are GTSNPN and SVGIG (reference sequence). With V trimmed by 2 bases and J by 5 bases, 4 bases remained unmatched. The CDR3 has 13 residues. The CDR3 sequence is CAWSLGTGYGYTF. The CDR3 region has the DNA TGTGCCTGGAGTTTAGGGACAGGTTATGGCTACACCTTC.

J is TRBJ2-1 and V is TRBV5-6; unclear D gene. V shed 0 bases and J shed 10 bases, with 11 bases lying between them. CDR1 and CDR2 (germline): SGHDT, YYEEEE. CDR3 length: 13 amino acids. CDR3 sequence: CASSLAGFSEQFF. The CDR3 DNA reads as TGTGCCAGCAGCTTGGCAGGTTTCAGCGAGCAGTTCTTC. The full variable domain, its missing parts supplied by reference TRBV5-6 and TRBJ2-1, is DAGVTQSPTHLIKTRGQQVTLRCSPKSGHDTVSWYQQALGQGPQFIFQYYEEEERQRGNFPDRFSGHQFPNYSSELNVNALLLGDSALYLCASSLAGFSEQFFGPGTRLTVL.

The rearrangement links TRBV12-5 to TRBJ2-5; the D gene is possibly TRBD1 (5 bases). The CDR3 spans 16 residues. V lost 1 base, J lost 6 bases, and 18 bases lay in between. The V gene's germline CDR1 is LGHNT and CDR2 FRNRAP. The DNA of the CDR3 is TGTGCTAGTGGTTTGGCCCCCCATCAGGGTCGGAAGACCCAGTACTTC. Residues: CASGLAPHQGRKTQYF.

This clone turned up a few times. This rearrangement joins TRBV7-6 to TRBJ1-1, with a tentative D call TRBD1 (6 bases). CDR1 is SGHVS and CDR2 is FNYEAQ in the germline V gene. This CDR3 comprises 16 residues. V dropped 0 bases and J dropped 1 base, with 12 bases sitting between them. Here the CDR3 DNA reads TGTGCCAGCAGCTTAGCCGGGGGCGGGTGGAACACTGAAGCTTTCTTT. Amino acids: CASSLAGGGWNTEAFF.

The V gene is TRBV7-9, the J gene TRBJ1-6; 7 positions agree with TRBD1. V trimming: 0 bases; J trimming: 7 bases; junction bases outside the gene matches: 0. Germline V gives CDR1 SEHNR, CDR2 FQNEAQ (reference sequence). The CDR3 covers 14 residues. This chain's CDR3 is CASSLAGGNSPLHF. Written as DNA, the CDR3 is TGTGCCAGCAGCTTAGCAGGGGGCAATTCACCCCTCCACTTT. The full variable domain, rest sourced from reference TRBV7-9 and TRBJ1-6, is DTGVSQNPRHKITKRGQNVTFRCDPISEHNRLYWYRQTLGQGPEFLTYFQNEAQLEKSRLLSDRFSAERPKGSFSTLEIQRTEQGDSAMYLCASSLAGGNSPLHFGNGTRLTVT.

The chain uses TRBV30 and TRBJ1-1; D is uncertain. Germline CDR1 is GTSNPN and CDR2 is SVGIG (reference sequence). The CDR3 has 11 residues. Trimming removed 3 bases from V and 7 bases from J, with 9 bases in between. The CDR3 DNA sequence: TGTGCCTGGAGACCTGGCCGTGAAGCTTTCTTT. Translated, it gives CAWRPGREAFF. The entire variable domain, with the rest obtained from reference TRBV30 and TRBJ1-1, is as follows: SQTIHQWPATLVQPVGSPLSLECTVEGTSNPNLYWYRQAAGRGLQLLFYSVGIGQISSEVPQNLSASRPQDRQFILSSKKLLLSDSGFYLCAWRPGREAFFGQGTRLTVV.

The chain links TRBV10-3 to TRBJ2-7; 7 nucleotides align to TRBD1. The CDR3 consists of 14 residues. Germline V gene sequence: CDR1 ENHRY, CDR2 SYGVKD. Trimming took 4 bases from V and 5 from J; bases not matched to a gene: 8. CDR3 nucleotides: TGTGCCATCAGTGGGGGGCAGGGGGTCAACGAGCAGTACTTC. This gives the protein CAISGGQGVNEQYF.

This chain links TRBV4-3 with TRBJ2-7; D gene ambiguous. Germline CDR1 and CDR2: LGHNA and YSLEER. CDR3 length: 14 residues. The ends were cut back, 0 bases at V and 1 base at J, with 7 bases in the middle. CDR3 nucleotide sequence: TGCGCCAGCAGCCAAGATCTCGGATCCTACGAGCAGTACTTC. This translates into CASSQDLGSYEQYF.

V and J are TRBV7-9 and TRBJ1-2, with TRBD1 identical over 11 bases. The V gene's germline CDR1 is SEHNR and CDR2 FQNEAQ (reference sequence). The CDR3 sequence is 17 residues long. After removal of 5 bases from V and 2 bases from J, the junction contained 10 bases not matched to a gene. CDR3 nucleotide sequence: TGTGCCAGCAGCCTACACGAAGGACAGGGGGCAAACTATGGCTACACCTTC. Translated: CASSLHEGQGANYGYTF. The variable domain in full, with the rest retrieved from reference TRBV7-9 and TRBJ1-2, is DTGVSQNPRHKITKRGQNVTFRCDPISEHNRLYWYRQTLGQGPEFLTYFQNEAQLEKSRLLSDRFSAERPKGSFSTLEIQRTEQGDSAMYLCASSLHEGQGANYGYTFGSGTRLTVV.

In its sample, this clone was seen once. The rearrangement uses TRBV11-2 and TRBJ2-7; D remains unclear. V lost 1 base to trimming and J lost 4 bases, with 8 bases between them. The CDR3 runs to 13 residues. Per germline, CDR1 SGHAT and CDR2 FQNNGV. The CDR3: CASSLGRLYEQYF. The CDR3 DNA is TGTGCCAGCAGCTTAGGCAGACTTTACGAGCAGTACTTC. Complete variable domain (other parts from reference TRBV11-2 and TRBJ2-7): EAGVAQSPRYKIIEKRQSVAFWCNPISGHATLYWYQQILGQGPKLLIQFQNNGVVDDSQLPKDRFSAERLKGVDSTLKIQPAKLEDSAVYLCASSLGRLYEQYFGPGTRLTVT.

The V and J genes are TRBV7-7 and TRBJ2-5; possible D gene TRBD1, 5 bases. Germline lookup yields CDR1 SSHAT and CDR2 FNYEAQ (reference sequence). The CDR3 contains 14 residues. V was shortened by 5 bases and J by 5 bases, with 15 bases between the two germline ends. CDR3 sequence: CASSVGPAGETQYF. The CDR3 region has the DNA TGTGCCAGCAGCGTGGGGCCAGCTGGGGAGACCCAGTACTTC.

This rearrangement joins TRBV15 to TRBJ1-2; D ambiguous. Germline values: CDR1 LNHNV, CDR2 YYDKDF (reference sequence). Trimming took 0 bases from V and 4 from J, leaving 6 bases between them. This CDR3 has 13 residues. In DNA, the CDR3 is TGTGCCACCAGCAGAGATTCCCTCTATGGCTACACCTTC. Encoded protein: CATSRDSLYGYTF.

Only a few counts were recorded for this clone. The chain recombines TRBV7-8 with TRBJ1-2; TRBD1 might be the D (6 bases). Trimming pared 1 base from V and 0 bases from J, leaving 15 bases between. The CDR3 has 17 residues. Looked up from germline, CDR1 is SGHVS and CDR2 is FQNEAQ. The CDR3 DNA is TGTGCCAGCAGCTTAGGGGTCAGGGGACGTTCTAACTATGGCTACACCTTC. It encodes CASSLGVRGRSNYGYTF.

The V and J genes are TRBV7-8 and TRBJ1-1, with a possible D match to TRBD1 (6 bases). V was trimmed by 0 bases and J by 1 base, leaving 9 bases between them. The CDR3 totals 15 residues. Germline V gene lookup returns CDR1 SGHVS and CDR2 FQNEAQ. CDR3 DNA sequence: TGTGCCAGCAGCTTAGCACGGGGACAGAACACTGAAGCTTTCTTT. Protein sequence: CASSLARGQNTEAFF.

The chain couples TRBV30 to TRBJ1-2, with D unclear. This CDR3 has 12 amino acids. Trimming removed 0 bases from V and 7 bases from J, with 9 bases in between. Germline values: CDR1 GTSNPN, CDR2 SVGIG (reference sequence). CDR3 protein: CAWSVPKGGYTF. The CDR3 DNA reads as TGTGCCTGGAGTGTACCGAAGGGTGGCTACACCTTC.

This chain's CDR3 is CASSVAGTRYGYTF. CDR3 coding DNA: TGTGCCAGCAGCGTAGCAGGTACGAGGTATGGCTACACCTTC. The chain uses TRBV9 and TRBJ1-2; unclear D gene. Germline CDR1 SGDLS, CDR2 YYNGEE. The V and J ends lost 0 bases and 5 bases respectively, with 11 bases between them. The CDR3 spans 14 residues.

The chain has TRBV4-1 and TRBJ2-3, with a tentative D call TRBD2 (6 bases). The V end was cut by 0 bases, the J end by 1 base, with 20 bases between. This CDR3 has 19 amino acids. Germline V gene sequence: CDR1 MGHRA, CDR2 YSYEKL. This CDR3 reads CASSQDLQGLEPGTDTQYF. The CDR3 bases are TGCGCCAGCAGCCAAGATTTGCAGGGACTCGAGCCCGGCACAGATACGCAGTATTTT.

This clone showed up just once. V gene TRBV7-9 combines with J gene TRBJ1-2; D not resolved. Germline values: CDR1 SEHNR, CDR2 FQNEAQ (reference sequence). V lost 5 bases and J 8 bases, leaving 12 bases between the germline ends. The CDR3 is 12 amino acids. The CDR3 DNA reads TGTGCCAGCAGCCTCTACCGCCCGGGCTACACCTTC. Its protein is CASSLYRPGYTF. Together with reference TRBV7-9 and TRBJ1-2, the CDR3 gives the full variable domain: DTGVSQNPRHKITKRGQNVTFRCDPISEHNRLYWYRQTLGQGPEFLTYFQNEAQLEKSRLLSDRFSAERPKGSFSTLEIQRTEQGDSAMYLCASSLYRPGYTFGSGTRLTVV.

This clone was found once. The gene calls are TRBV4-2 and TRBJ1-2; D remains unclear. This CDR3 comprises 15 residues. Trimming shortened V by 1 base and J by 4 bases, and 13 bases separated the two germline ends. From germline, CDR1 is LGHNA and CDR2 YNFKEQ. This CDR3 reads CASSQGAALSYGYTF. As DNA, the CDR3 is TGTGCCAGCAGCCAAGGGGCGGCCCTGAGCTATGGCTACACCTTC.